A selection of T cell receptor beta chains follows, all from one sample in a study of CD8+ T cells in alopecia areata. The table came from immunoSEQ multiplex PCR; TCRdb's copy has only in-frame clones and leaves some out. The table records about 300,000 clones, about three fifths of them present only once. The sequenced sample was CD4+ T cells sorted from blood, obtained at week 24, from a patient treated with tofacitinib. The receptors shown here come from a human donor with alopecia areata. The CDR3 runs from the conserved cysteine through the conserved F or W. D genes are given only for firm matches. Clone size appears in some rows only: once, few, many, or a class for an expanded clone.

CASHDQGAPNEKLFF	TGTGCCAGCCACGACCAGGGAGCCCCTAATGAAAAACTGTTTTTT	few	TRBJ1-4	TRBV7-2	.
CASSLGTGYNEQFF	TGCGCCAGCAGCTTGGGGACAGGCTACAATGAGCAGTTCTTC	.	TRBJ2-1	TRBV5-1	TRBD1
CASSLDGQATDTQYF	TGTGCCAGCAGTTTGGACGGGCAGGCCACAGATACGCAGTATTTT	.	TRBJ2-3	TRBV28	.
CASSIEWQGVGRSYNEQFF	TGTGCCAGTAGTATAGAGTGGCAGGGGGTCGGCCGCTCCTACAATGAGCAGTTCTTC	few	TRBJ2-1	TRBV19	TRBD1
CSVLRRANTEAFF	TGCAGCGTCCTGCGGAGGGCTAACACTGAAGCTTTCTTT	few	TRBJ1-1	TRBV29-1	.
CASSLDGSAGTEAFF	TGCGCCAGCAGCTTAGATGGATCCGCCGGCACTGAAGCTTTCTTT	few	TRBJ1-1	TRBV5-1	.
CACSYQDYTEAFF	TGTGCCTGTTCTTACCAGGATTACACTGAAGCTTTCTTT	.	TRBJ1-1	TRBV30	.
CASSGTGGKAFF	TGTGCCAGCAGCGGCACAGGGGGGAAAGCTTTCTTT	.	TRBJ1-1	TRBV9	TRBD1
CASSQKTPWANVLTF	TGTGCCAGCAGCCAAAAGACACCCTGGGCCAACGTCCTGACTTTC	.	TRBJ2-6	TRBV14	.
CASSLRGAGANVLTF	TGTGCCAGCAGCTTAAGGGGAGCTGGGGCCAACGTCCTGACTTTC	.	TRBJ2-6	TRBV7-9	.
CASSLDRSIMNTEAFF	TGTGCCAGCAGCCTAGACAGGTCGATCATGAACACTGAAGCTTTCTTT	.	TRBJ1-1	TRBV5-6	.
CAWSVSSGNTIYF	TGTGCCTGGTCAGTAAGCTCTGGAAACACCATATATTTT	.	TRBJ1-3	TRBV30	.
CASSETSGGARSQYF	TGTGCCAGCAGCGAGACTAGCGGGGGGGCCCGATCTCAGTATTTT	few	TRBJ2-3	TRBV7-9	TRBD2
CAWRQQGSEETQYF	TGTGCCTGGAGGCAACAGGGGTCAGAGGAGACCCAGTACTTC	.	TRBJ2-5	TRBV30	TRBD1
CASSQGTPNQPQHF	TGTGCCAGCAGTCAGGGGACCCCAAATCAGCCCCAGCATTTT	once	TRBJ1-5	TRBV28	.
CASSPRGDYNEQFF	TGCGCCAGCAGCCCCCGGGGGGACTACAATGAGCAGTTCTTC	once	TRBJ2-1	TRBV5-1	TRBD2
CAWTPQGSSSYNEQFF	TGTGCCTGGACGCCACAGGGATCTAGCTCCTACAATGAGCAGTTCTTC	.	TRBJ2-1	TRBV30	.
CARGIAGTDTQYF	TGTGCCCGTGGGATAGCGGGCACAGATACGCAGTATTTT	.	TRBJ2-3	TRBV7-9	.
CSVDRDYTDTQYF	TGCAGCGTTGACCGGGACTACACAGATACGCAGTATTTT	.	TRBJ2-3	TRBV29-1	TRBD2
CASSLEQGSSYEQYF	TGTGCCAGCAGCTTAGAACAGGGGAGCTCCTACGAGCAGTACTTC	.	TRBJ2-7	TRBV11-2	TRBD1
CASSQDRGHGTDGYTF	TGCGCCAGCAGCCAAGACCGTGGGCATGGGACAGATGGCTACACCTTC	.	TRBJ1-2	TRBV4-3	TRBD1
CAISRLAGGQETQYF	TGTGCCATCAGTAGACTAGCGGGGGGCCAAGAGACCCAGTACTTC	.	TRBJ2-5	TRBV10-3	TRBD2
CASSSAYNEQFF	TGTGCCAGCAGTTCCGCGTACAATGAGCAGTTCTTC	.	TRBJ2-1	TRBV28	.
CSVDGQGAVSTEAFF	TGCAGCGTGGATGGACAGGGGGCGGTGAGCACTGAAGCTTTCTTT	.	TRBJ1-1	TRBV29-1	TRBD1
CASSVDRGRETQYF	TGTGCCAGCAGTGTAGACAGGGGCAGGGAGACCCAGTACTTC	.	TRBJ2-5	TRBV28	TRBD1
CASSLDRRSYGYTF	TGTGCCAGCAGCTTGGACAGGCGGTCCTATGGCTACACCTTC	.	TRBJ1-2	TRBV7-2	TRBD1
CASSYMSGDARSPLHF	TGTGCCAGCAGTTACATGTCGGGGGACGCAAGATCACCCCTCCACTTT	.	TRBJ1-6	TRBV6-5	.
CASSPVAGRENTEAFF	TGTGCCAGCTCACCGGTGGCGGGACGGGAGAACACTGAAGCTTTCTTT	.	TRBJ1-1	TRBV18	.
CASTLHSQSEAFF	TGTGCCAGCACCTTACATAGCCAATCTGAAGCTTTCTTT	.	TRBJ1-1	TRBV6-5	.
CAWTSGTDTQYF	TGTGCCTGGACCTCTGGCACAGATACGCAGTATTTT	.	TRBJ2-3	TRBV30	.
CASSYSASTDTQYF	TGTGCCAGCAGTTACTCGGCCTCCACAGATACGCAGTATTTT	few	TRBJ2-3	TRBV10-3	.
CASSHQMVKLFF	TGTGCCAGCAGCCACCAAATGGTAAAACTGTTTTTT	.	TRBJ1-4	TRBV7-9	.
CASRGGRGRGQPQHF	TGTGCCAGCAGGGGTGGCAGGGGGCGTGGGCAGCCCCAGCATTTT	.	TRBJ1-5	TRBV2	TRBD1